The 19 T cell receptor beta chains below were found in one sample sequenced in a study of response to subunit inactivated influenza vaccine. TCRdb re-called the RT-PCR reads through MiXCR, storing one row per CDR3 protein. This repertoire shows 540,000 or so distinct CDR3 sequences, over 10% found once; its top ten account for about an eighth. The sequencing used PBMCs from blood, collected 45 days after vaccination. Every receptor here comes from a man aged 50 to 60 who received an inactivated influenza vaccine.

The CDR3 sequence: CASSLVKQGYSYNEQFF. The CDR3 region has the DNA TGTGCCAGCAGCTTAGTCAAGCAGGGATACTCCTACAATGAGCAGTTCTTC. The rearrangement links TRBV7-9 to TRBJ2-1, with D perhaps matching TRBD1 (5 bases). The V and J ends lost 1 base and 0 bases respectively, with 13 bases between them. This CDR3 region has 17 residues. Germline V gene sequence: CDR1 SEHNR, CDR2 FQNEAQ (reference sequence).

J is TRBJ2-7 and V is TRBV7-2; D might be TRBD1 (5 bases). CDR1 and CDR2 from the germline V gene are SGHTA and FQGNSA. This CDR3 comprises 13 residues. Trimming took 5 bases from V and 4 from J, leaving 12 bases between them. Here the CDR3 reads CASSLQKGYEQYF. CDR3 DNA sequence: TGTGCCAGCAGCCTCCAAAAGGGGTACGAGCAGTACTTC.

The chain combines TRBV12-3 or TRBV12-4 with TRBJ2-6, with no clear D. Trimming removed 5 bases from V and 1 base from J, with 6 bases in between. This CDR3 is 14 amino acids long. The CDR3 here is CASSKGSGANVLTF. CDR3 in DNA: TGTGCCAGCAGTAAAGGGTCTGGGGCCAACGTCCTGACTTTC.

The chain is built from TRBV20-1 and TRBJ1-5, with 9 bases identical to TRBD1. This CDR3 contains 14 residues. J gave up 6 bases and V 8 bases, and 11 bases lay outside the gene matches. From germline, CDR1 is DFQATT and CDR2 SNEGSKA (reference sequence). CDR3 protein: CSFGTGTGTQPQHF. In DNA form, the CDR3 reads TGCAGTTTCGGGACCGGGACAGGGACTCAGCCCCAGCATTTT.

V and J are TRBV6-1 and TRBJ2-7; D possibly corresponds to TRBD1 (6 bases). The CDR3 has 15 amino acids. With 10 bases removed from V and 3 bases from J, the gap between germline ends came to 22 bases. In germline, CDR1 is MNHNS, CDR2 SASEGT. The CDR3 sequence is CATSPEGGRIYEQYF. The CDR3 DNA reads TGTGCCACCTCCCCAGAAGGGGGTCGCATCTACGAGCAGTACTTC.

This clonotype has ten or more counts. The J gene is TRBJ1-6, the V gene TRBV20-1; 7 bases fit TRBD1. V was pared by 6 bases and J by 4 bases, with 12 bases of the junction left unmatched. CDR3 size: 16 residues. From germline, CDR1 is DFQATT and CDR2 SNEGSKA (reference sequence). CDR3 loop: CSARKTGESYNSPLHF. The DNA for the CDR3 is TGCAGTGCCAGAAAAACAGGGGAATCGTATAATTCACCCCTCCACTTT.

This clonotype turned up a few times. As DNA, the CDR3 is TGCGCCAGCAGCTTGAGGCAGGGGGAGGCCAAAAACATTCAGTACTTC. This sequence encodes CASSLRQGEAKNIQYF. This chain connects TRBV5-1 to TRBJ2-4, with 7 bases matching TRBD1. Unmatched junction bases numbered 5, after V lost 1 base and J lost 1 base. Germline assignment: CDR1 SGHRS and CDR2 YFSETQ. The CDR3 is 16 residues long.

V gene TRBV5-1 combines with J gene TRBJ2-1; no definite D call. Germline V gene sequence: CDR1 SGHRS, CDR2 YFSETQ. CDR3 size: 14 residues. With 0 bases removed from V and 7 bases from J, the gap between germline ends came to 11 bases. CDR3 protein: CASSLDGSWNEQFF. The CDR3, as DNA: TGCGCCAGCAGCTTGGATGGTAGCTGGAATGAGCAGTTCTTC.

This clonotype turned up a few times. V is TRBV5-5 and J is TRBJ1-4, with unresolved D. The CDR3 contains 14 residues. Germline CDR1 and CDR2: SGHKS and YYEKEE (reference sequence). Trimming stripped 2 bases from V and 5 bases from J, with 10 bases between. The CDR3 DNA follows: TGTGCCAGCAGCTTTGAGAGCAGGAATGAAAAACTGTTTTTT. Amino acids: CASSFESRNEKLFF.

This clonotype was seen a few times. The rearrangement joins TRBV29-1 to TRBJ2-2, with D unclear. The CDR3 has 13 residues. The V end was cut by 1 base, the J end by 5 bases, with 8 bases between. Germline V gene data show CDR1 as SQVTM and CDR2 as ANQGSEA. CDR3 residues: CSVEAPLTGELFF. CDR3 sequence (DNA): TGCAGCGTTGAAGCACCACTTACCGGGGAGCTGTTTTTT.

This clonotype was detected only a few times. This chain joins TRBV7-9 and TRBJ1-2; a possible D gene is TRBD1 (6 bases). This CDR3 region has 13 residues. The germline V gene has CDR1 SEHNR and CDR2 FQNEAQ (reference sequence). Trimming cost V 5 bases and J 7 bases, with 14 bases left between them. DNA of the CDR3: TGTGCCAGCAGCCCAGAGGGGGTAGCTGGCTACACCTTC. It specifies CASSPEGVAGYTF.

This clonotype appeared a few times. The chain joins TRBV24-1 to TRBJ2-3, with 10 bases fitting TRBD1. Germline trimming cut 3 bases from V and 3 bases from J; bases unmatched to any gene: 8. Germline V gene sequence: CDR1 KGHDR, CDR2 SFDVKD. This CDR3 is built from 17 residues. The CDR3 protein is CATSDTGQGFLTDTQYF. Here the CDR3 DNA reads TGTGCCACCAGTGATACGGGACAGGGGTTTCTAACAGATACGCAGTATTTT.

The chain links TRBV6-1 to TRBJ2-1; a possible D gene is TRBD2 (6 bases). CDR1 is MNHNS, CDR2 SASEGT, per germline. The V and J ends lost 4 bases and 0 bases respectively, with 10 bases between them. The CDR3 extends over 15 amino acids. Here the CDR3 reads CASSGGLPSYNEQFF. Here the CDR3 DNA reads TGTGCCAGCAGTGGGGGACTGCCCTCCTACAATGAGCAGTTCTTC.

Here the CDR3 DNA reads TGCGCCAGCAGCCAAGATGGGGACAGGGGGCTTGGCTACACCTTC. It codes for CASSQDGDRGLGYTF. The chain joins TRBV4-3 to TRBJ1-2; 12 bases line up with TRBD1. Trimming at V came to 0 bases and at J to 7 bases, leaving 3 bases not matched to a gene. The CDR3 is made up of 15 amino acids. Germline V CDR1 and CDR2: LGHNA, YSLEER.

This clonotype appeared many times. The rearrangement joins TRBV12-3 or TRBV12-4 to TRBJ2-1; TRBD1 aligns across 11 bases. The V segment lost 5 bases and the J segment 9 bases; nucleotides outside the gene matches: 6. There are 14 residues in the CDR3. The CDR3 sequence is CASSEGQGATEQFF. The DNA for the CDR3 is TGTGCCAGCAGTGAAGGACAGGGGGCAACTGAGCAGTTCTTC.

Details on this clonotype: Mismatch with germline at one junction end may stem from a read error. The rearrangement links TRBV20-1 to TRBJ2-7; D is undetermined. CDR3 size: 11 residues. CDR1 is DFQATT, CDR2 SNEGSKA, per germline (reference sequence). The CDR3 coding sequence is TGCAGTGTCACTCAGGCCTATGAGCAGTACTTC. Protein sequence: CSVTQAYEQYF.

This chain uses TRBV7-8 with TRBJ2-1; the match to TRBD2 covers 7 bases. CDR1 is SGHVS and CDR2 is FQNEAQ in the germline V gene. The CDR3 has 13 amino acids. The V and J ends lost 2 bases and 8 bases, in that order; junction bases with no gene match: 3. The CDR3 nucleotides read TGTGCCAGCAGCTTAAGCGGGACCTATGAGCAGTTCTTC. It translates to CASSLSGTYEQFF.

This sequence joins TRBV20-1 and TRBJ1-4, with TRBD1 matching over 9 bases. Trimming removed 0 bases from V and 3 bases from J; junction bases left unmatched: 5. This CDR3 is 16 amino acids long. CDR1 and CDR2 from the germline V gene are DFQATT and SNEGSKA (reference sequence). The CDR3 loop is CSARDRRTGANEKLFF. The CDR3 DNA follows: TGCAGTGCTAGAGATCGGAGGACAGGGGCTAATGAAAAACTGTTTTTT.

This clonotype was seen more than once but under ten times. The chain combines TRBV27 with TRBJ2-7; 7 nucleotides line up with TRBD2. Germline CDR1 and CDR2: MNHEY and SMNVEV (reference sequence). Trimming at V came to 2 bases and at J to 1 base, leaving 5 bases not matched to a gene. The CDR3 length is 15 residues. The CDR3, as DNA: TGTGCCAGCAGTTTAAGTCTTAGCGGGTCCTACGAGCAGTACTTC. It yields the protein CASSLSLSGSYEQYF.